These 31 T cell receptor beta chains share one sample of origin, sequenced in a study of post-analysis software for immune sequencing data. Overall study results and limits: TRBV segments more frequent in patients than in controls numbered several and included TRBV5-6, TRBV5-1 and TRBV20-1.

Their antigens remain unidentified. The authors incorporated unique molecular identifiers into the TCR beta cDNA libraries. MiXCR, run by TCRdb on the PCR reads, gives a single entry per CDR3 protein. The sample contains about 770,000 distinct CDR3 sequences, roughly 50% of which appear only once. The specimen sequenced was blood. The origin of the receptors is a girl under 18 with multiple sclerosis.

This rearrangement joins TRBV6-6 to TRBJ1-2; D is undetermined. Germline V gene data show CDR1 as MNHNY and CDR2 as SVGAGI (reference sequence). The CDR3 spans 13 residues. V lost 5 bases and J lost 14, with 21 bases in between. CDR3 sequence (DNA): TGTGCCAGCAGTCAACGGACCCCGAATTCGTATACCTTC. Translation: CASSQRTPNSYTF.

The CDR3 region has the DNA TGCAGTGCGGGAGGGACCTCCAATCAGCCCCAGCATTTT. It translates to CSAGGTSNQPQHF. The chain joins TRBV20-1 to TRBJ1-5; the D gene is possibly TRBD1 (5 bases). This CDR3 contains 13 residues. Trimming left V 6 bases short and J 3 bases short, with 12 bases between. CDR1 and CDR2 (germline): DFQATT, SNEGSKA (reference sequence).

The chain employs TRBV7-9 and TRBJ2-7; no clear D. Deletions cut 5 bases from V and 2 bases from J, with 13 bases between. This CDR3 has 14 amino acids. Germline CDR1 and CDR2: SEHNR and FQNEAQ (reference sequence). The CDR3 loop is CASSPSVIAYEQYF. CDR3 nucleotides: TGTGCCAGCAGCCCCTCGGTGATCGCCTACGAGCAGTACTTC.

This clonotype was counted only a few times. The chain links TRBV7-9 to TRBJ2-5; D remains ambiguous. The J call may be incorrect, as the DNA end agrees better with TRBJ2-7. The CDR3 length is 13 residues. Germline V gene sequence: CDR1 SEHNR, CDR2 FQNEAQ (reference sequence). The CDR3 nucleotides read TGTGCCAGCAGCTTAGCTCCCGGTGACGAGCAGTACTTC. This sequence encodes CASSLAPGDEQYF.

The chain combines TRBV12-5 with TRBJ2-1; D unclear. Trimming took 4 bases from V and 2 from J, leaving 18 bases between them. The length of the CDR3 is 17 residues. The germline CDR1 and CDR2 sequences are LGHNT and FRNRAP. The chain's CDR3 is CASGYSHAGPPYNEQFF. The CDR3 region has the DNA TGTGCTAGTGGTTACTCGCACGCTGGACCACCCTACAATGAGCAGTTCTTC.

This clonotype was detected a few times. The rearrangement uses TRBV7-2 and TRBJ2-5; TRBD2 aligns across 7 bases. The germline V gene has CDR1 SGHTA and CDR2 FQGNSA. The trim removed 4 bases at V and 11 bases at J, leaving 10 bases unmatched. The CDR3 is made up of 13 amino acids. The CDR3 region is CASSSSSGNEQYF. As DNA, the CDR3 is TGTGCCAGCAGCTCCTCTAGCGGAAATGAGCAGTACTTC.

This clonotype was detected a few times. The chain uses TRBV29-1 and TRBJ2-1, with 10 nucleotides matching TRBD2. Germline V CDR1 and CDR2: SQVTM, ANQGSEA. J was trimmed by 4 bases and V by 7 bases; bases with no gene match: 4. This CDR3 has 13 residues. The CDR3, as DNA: TGCAGCGCCGGACTAGCGGATTACAATGAGCAGTTCTTC. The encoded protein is CSAGLADYNEQFF.

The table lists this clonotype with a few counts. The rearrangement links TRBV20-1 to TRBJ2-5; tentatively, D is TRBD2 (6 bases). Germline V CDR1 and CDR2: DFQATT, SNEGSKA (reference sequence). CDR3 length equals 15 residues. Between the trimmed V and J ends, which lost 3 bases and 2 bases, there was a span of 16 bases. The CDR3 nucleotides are TGCAGTGCTAGGGGTGTCGGGAGTAGGCAAGAGACCCAGTACTTC. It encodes CSARGVGSRQETQYF.

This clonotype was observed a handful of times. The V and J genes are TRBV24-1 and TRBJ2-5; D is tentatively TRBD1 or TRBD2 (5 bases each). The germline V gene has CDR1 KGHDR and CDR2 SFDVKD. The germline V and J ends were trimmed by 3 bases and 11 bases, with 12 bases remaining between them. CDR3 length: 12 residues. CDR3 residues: CATSDEPGRQYF. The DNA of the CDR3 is TGTGCCACCAGTGATGAACCGGGACGACAGTACTTC.

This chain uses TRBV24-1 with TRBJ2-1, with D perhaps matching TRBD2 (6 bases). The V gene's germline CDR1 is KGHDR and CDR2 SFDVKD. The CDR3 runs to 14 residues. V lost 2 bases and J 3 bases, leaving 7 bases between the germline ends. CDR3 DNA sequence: TGTGCCACCAGTGATTCGCGGGACTACAATGAGCAGTTCTTC. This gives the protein CATSDSRDYNEQFF.

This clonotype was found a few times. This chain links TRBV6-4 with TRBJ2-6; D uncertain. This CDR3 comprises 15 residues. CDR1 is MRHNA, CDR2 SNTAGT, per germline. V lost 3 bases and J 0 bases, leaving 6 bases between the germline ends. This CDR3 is CASSDEHSGANVLTF. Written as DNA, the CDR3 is TGTGCCAGCAGTGATGAGCACTCTGGGGCCAACGTCCTGACTTTC.

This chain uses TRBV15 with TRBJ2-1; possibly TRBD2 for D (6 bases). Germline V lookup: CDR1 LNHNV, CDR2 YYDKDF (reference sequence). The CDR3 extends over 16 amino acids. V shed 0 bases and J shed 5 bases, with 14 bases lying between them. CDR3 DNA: TGTGCCACCAGCAGAGAGGCGGCTAGCGTTGACAATGAGCAGTTCTTC. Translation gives CATSREAASVDNEQFF. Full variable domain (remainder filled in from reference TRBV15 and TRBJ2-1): DAMVIQNPRYQVTQFGKPVTLSCSQTLNHNVMYWYQQKSSQAPKLLFHYYDKDFNNEADTPDNFQSRRPNTSFCFLDIRSPGLGDTAMYLCATSREAASVDNEQFFGPGTRLTVL.

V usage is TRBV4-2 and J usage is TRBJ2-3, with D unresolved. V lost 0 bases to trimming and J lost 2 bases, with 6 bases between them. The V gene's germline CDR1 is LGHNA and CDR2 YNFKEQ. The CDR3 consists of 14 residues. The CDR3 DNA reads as TGTGCCAGCAGCCAAGACCATTCCACAGATACGCAGTATTTT. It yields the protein CASSQDHSTDTQYF.

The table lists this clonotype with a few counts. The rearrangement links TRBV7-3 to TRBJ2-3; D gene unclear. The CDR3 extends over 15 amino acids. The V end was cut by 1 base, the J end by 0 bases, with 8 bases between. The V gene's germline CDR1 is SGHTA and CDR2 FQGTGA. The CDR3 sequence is CASSLITPSTDTQYF. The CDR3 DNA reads TGTGCCAGCAGCTTAATTACTCCTAGCACAGATACGCAGTATTTT.

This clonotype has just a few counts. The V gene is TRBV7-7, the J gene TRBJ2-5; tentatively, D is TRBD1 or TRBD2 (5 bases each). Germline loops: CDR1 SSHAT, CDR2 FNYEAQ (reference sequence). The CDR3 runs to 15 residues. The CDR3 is CAVRKGIPGQETQYF. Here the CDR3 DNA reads TGTGCTGTACGCAAGGGGATCCCGGGGCAAGAGACCCAGTACTTC.

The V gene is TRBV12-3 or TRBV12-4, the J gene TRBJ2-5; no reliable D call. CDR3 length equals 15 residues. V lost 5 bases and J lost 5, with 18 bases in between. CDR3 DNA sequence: TGTGCCAGCAGTCCCGGCGTAGGGTTGCGGGAGACCCAGTACTTC. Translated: CASSPGVGLRETQYF.

The DNA for the CDR3 is TGTGCCAGCAGCTTCCAGGAGGGAGGGCCCGTCGAGCAGTACTTC. Its translation: CASSFQEGGPVEQYF. The V and J genes are TRBV11-2 and TRBJ2-7; TRBD2 aligns across 7 bases. Germline V gene lookup returns CDR1 SGHAT and CDR2 FQNNGV. V dropped 3 bases and J dropped 6; count of bases not matched to a gene: 11. This CDR3 has 15 residues.

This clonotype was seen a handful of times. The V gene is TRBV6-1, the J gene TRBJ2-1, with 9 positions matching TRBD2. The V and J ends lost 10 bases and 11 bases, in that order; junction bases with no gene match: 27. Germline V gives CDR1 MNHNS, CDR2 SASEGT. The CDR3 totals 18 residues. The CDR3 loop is CATFGAAGLALQSGKQFF. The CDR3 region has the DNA TGTGCCACCTTTGGGGCAGCGGGACTAGCCTTACAATCAGGGAAGCAGTTCTTC.

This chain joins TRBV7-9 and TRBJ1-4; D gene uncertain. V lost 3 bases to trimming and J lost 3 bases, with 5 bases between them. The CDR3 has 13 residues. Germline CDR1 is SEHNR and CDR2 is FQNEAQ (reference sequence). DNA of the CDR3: TGTGCCAGCAGCTTTAAGTCTAATGAAAAACTGTTTTTT. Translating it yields CASSFKSNEKLFF.

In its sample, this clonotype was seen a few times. The CDR3 region has the DNA TGCAGCGTTGTGTATAGCTCCTACGAGCAGTACTTC. It is translated as CSVVYSSYEQYF. V and J are TRBV29-1 and TRBJ2-7; D not resolved. There are 12 residues in the CDR3. Trimming cost V 4 bases and J 0 bases, with 7 bases left between them. From germline, CDR1 is SQVTM and CDR2 ANQGSEA.

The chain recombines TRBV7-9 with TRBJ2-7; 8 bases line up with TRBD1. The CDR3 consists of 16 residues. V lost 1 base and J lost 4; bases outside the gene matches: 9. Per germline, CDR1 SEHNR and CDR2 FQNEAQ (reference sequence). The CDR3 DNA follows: TGTGCCAGCAGCTTAGTCCCAGGACAGGGTATGTACGAGCAGTACTTC. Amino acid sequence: CASSLVPGQGMYEQYF.

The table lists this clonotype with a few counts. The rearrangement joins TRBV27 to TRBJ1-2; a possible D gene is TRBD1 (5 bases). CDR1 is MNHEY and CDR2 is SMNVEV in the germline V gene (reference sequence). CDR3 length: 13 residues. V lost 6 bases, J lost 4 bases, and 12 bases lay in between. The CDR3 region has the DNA TGTGCCAGCAGCCGCGGGACTACCTATGGCTACACCTTC. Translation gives CASSRGTTYGYTF.

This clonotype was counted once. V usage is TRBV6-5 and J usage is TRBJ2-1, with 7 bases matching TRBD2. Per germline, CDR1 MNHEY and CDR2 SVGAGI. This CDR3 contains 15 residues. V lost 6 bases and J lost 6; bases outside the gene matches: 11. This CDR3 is CASSVPGLSANEQFF. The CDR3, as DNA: TGTGCCAGCAGCGTACCGGGACTATCCGCCAATGAGCAGTTCTTC.

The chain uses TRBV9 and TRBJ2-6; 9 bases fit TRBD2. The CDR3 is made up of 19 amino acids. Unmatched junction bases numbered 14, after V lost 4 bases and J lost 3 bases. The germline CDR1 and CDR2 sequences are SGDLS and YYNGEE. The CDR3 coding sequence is TGTGCCAGCAGCCCCCCTACGGTAGCGGGAGATGGTGGGGCCAACGTCCTGACTTTC. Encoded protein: CASSPPTVAGDGGANVLTF.

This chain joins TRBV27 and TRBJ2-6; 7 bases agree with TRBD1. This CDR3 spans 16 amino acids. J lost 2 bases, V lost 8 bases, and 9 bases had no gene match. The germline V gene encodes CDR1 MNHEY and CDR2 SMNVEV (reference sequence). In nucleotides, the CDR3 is TGTGCCAGCGGGGGACAGCGTGGAGCTGGGGCCAACGTCCTGACTTTC. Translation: CASGGQRGAGANVLTF.

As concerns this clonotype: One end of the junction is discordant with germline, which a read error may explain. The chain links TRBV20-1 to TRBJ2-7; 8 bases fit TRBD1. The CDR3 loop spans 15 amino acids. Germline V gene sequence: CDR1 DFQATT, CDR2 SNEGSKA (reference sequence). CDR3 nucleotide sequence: TGCAGTGCTGGAGACCGGGACAGGATCTCCTACGAGCAGTACTTC. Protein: CSAGDRDRISYEQYF.

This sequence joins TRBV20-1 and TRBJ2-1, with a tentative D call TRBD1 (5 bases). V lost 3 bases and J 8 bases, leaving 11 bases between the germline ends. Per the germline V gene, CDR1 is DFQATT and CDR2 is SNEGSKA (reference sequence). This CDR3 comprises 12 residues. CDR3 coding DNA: TGCAGTGCTAGTCCTCAGGGCCATGAGCAGTTCTTC. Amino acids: CSASPQGHEQFF.

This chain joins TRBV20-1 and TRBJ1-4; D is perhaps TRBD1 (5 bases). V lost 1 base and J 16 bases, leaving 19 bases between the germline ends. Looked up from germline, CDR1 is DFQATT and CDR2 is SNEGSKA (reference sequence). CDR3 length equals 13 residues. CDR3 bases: TGCAGTGCTAGAGTCTCTGGGGGAGAGGGAAGGTTTTTT. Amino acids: CSARVSGGEGRFF.

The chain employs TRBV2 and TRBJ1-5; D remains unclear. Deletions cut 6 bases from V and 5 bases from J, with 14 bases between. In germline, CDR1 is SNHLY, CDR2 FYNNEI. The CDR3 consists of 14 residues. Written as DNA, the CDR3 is TGTGCCAGCAGGGGCGGCAGCAGATATCAGCCCCAGCATTTT. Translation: CASRGGSRYQPQHF. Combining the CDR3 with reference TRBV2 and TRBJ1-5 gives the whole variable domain EPEVTQTPSHQVTQMGQEVILRCVPISNHLYFYWYRQILGQKVEFLVSFYNNEISEKSEIFDDQFSVERPDGSNFTLKIRSTKLEDSAMYFCASRGGSRYQPQHFGDGTRLSIL.

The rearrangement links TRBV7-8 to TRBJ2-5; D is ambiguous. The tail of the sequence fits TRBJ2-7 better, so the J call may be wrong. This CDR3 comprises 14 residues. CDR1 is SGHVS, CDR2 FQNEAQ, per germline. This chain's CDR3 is CASSSRGVIDEQYF. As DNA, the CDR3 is TGTGCCAGCAGCTCCCGTGGAGTGATTGACGAGCAGTACTTC.

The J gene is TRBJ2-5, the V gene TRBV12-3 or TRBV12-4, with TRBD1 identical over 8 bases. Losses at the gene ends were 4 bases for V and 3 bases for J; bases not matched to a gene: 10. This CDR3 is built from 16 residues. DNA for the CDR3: TGTGCCAGCAGTTCCCTCCGGGACAGGTGGAAAGAGACCCAGTACTTC. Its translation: CASSSLRDRWKETQYF.